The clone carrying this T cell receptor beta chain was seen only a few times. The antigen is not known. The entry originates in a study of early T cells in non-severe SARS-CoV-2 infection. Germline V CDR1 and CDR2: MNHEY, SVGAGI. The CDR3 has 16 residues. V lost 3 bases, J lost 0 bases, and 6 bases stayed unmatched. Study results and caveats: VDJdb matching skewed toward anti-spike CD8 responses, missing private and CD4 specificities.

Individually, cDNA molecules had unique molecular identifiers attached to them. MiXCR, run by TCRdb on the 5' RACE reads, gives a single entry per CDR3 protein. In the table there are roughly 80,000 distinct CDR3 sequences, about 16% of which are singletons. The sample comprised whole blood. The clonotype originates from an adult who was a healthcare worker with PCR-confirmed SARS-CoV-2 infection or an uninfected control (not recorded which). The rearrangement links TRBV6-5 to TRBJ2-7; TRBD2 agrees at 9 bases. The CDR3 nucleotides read TGTGCCAGCAGTTATTCCGCTAGCGGGGACTCCTACGAGCAGTACTTC. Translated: CASSYSASGDSYEQYF.